This T cell receptor beta chain was captured in a study of T cell responses to AZD1222 COVID-19 vaccine. The data were produced by immunoSEQ multiplex PCR, yet TCRdb's version contains in-frame clones alone and is incomplete. The sample consists of more than 15,000 clones, about 90% of them appearing once. CDR1 is SGHTA, CDR2 FQGNSA, per germline. This CDR3 region has 15 residues. V lost 3 bases and J lost 10, with 20 bases in between. Specimen: peripheral blood, collected 28 days after the second AZD1222 dose. This chain joins TRBV7-2 and TRBJ2-3; possibly TRBD1 or TRBD2 for D (6 bases each). The sequence derives from an adult who received the AZD1222 COVID-19 vaccine. For the CDR3, the DNA is TGTGCCAGCAGCTTGGGGGGCAGGACCCTTTGGGCGCAGTATTTT. Protein product: CASSLGGRTLWAQYF.